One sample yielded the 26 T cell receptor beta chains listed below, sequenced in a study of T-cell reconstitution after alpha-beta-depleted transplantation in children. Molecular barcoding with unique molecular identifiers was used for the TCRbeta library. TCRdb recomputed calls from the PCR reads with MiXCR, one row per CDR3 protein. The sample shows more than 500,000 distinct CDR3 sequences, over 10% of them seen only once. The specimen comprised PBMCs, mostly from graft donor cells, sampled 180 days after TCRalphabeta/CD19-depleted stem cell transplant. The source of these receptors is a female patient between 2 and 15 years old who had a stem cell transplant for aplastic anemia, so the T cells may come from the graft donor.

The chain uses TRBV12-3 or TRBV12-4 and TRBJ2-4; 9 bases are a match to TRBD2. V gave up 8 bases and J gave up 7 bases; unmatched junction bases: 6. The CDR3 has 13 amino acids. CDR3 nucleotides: TGTGCCAGCGATAGCGGGAGTGAGAACATTCAGTACTTC. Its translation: CASDSGSENIQYF.

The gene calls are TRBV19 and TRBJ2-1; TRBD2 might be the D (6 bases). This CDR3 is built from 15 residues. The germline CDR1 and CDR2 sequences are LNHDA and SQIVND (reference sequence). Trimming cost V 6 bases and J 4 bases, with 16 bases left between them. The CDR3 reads CASREGLTIYNEQFF. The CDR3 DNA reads TGTGCCAGTAGGGAGGGGTTGACGATATACAATGAGCAGTTCTTC.

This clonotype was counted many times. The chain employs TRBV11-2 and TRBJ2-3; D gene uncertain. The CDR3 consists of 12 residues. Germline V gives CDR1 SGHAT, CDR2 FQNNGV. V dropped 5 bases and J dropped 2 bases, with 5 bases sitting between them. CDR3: CASSRLTDTQYF. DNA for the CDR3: TGTGCCAGCAGCCGGCTCACAGATACGCAGTATTTT.

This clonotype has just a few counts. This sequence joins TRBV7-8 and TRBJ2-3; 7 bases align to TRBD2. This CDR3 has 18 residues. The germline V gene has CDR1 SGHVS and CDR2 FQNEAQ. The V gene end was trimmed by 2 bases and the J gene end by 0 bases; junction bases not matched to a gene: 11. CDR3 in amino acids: CASSLMGRLAYSTDTQYF. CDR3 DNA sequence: TGTGCCAGCAGCTTAATGGGGAGACTAGCCTATAGCACAGATACGCAGTATTTT.

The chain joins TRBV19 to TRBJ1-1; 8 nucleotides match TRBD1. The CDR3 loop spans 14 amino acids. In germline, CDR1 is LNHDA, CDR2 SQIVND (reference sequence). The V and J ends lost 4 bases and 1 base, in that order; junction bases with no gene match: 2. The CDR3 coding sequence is TGTGCCAGTAGTACACAGGGGGGGAACACTGAAGCTTTCTTT. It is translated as CASSTQGGNTEAFF.

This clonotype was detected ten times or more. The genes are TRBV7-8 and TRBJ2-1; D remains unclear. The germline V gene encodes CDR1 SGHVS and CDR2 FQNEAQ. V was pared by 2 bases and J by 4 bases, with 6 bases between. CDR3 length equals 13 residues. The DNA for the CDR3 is TGTGCCAGCAGCTTAATCGGTTACAATGAGCAGTTCTTC. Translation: CASSLIGYNEQFF.

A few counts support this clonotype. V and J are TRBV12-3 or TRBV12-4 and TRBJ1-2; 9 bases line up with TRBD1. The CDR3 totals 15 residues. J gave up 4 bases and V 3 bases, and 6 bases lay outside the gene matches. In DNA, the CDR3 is TGTGCCAGCAGTTTCGGGGACAGGGTGTTCTATGGCTACACCTTC. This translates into CASSFGDRVFYGYTF.

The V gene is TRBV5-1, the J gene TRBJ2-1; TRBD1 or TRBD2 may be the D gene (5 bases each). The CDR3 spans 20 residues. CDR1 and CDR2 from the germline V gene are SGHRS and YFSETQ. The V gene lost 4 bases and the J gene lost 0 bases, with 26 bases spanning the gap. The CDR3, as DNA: TGCGCCAGCAGCCTCCCTCGGGACGCCCCGACGATAAGCTCCTACAATGAGCAGTTCTTC. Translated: CASSLPRDAPTISSYNEQFF.

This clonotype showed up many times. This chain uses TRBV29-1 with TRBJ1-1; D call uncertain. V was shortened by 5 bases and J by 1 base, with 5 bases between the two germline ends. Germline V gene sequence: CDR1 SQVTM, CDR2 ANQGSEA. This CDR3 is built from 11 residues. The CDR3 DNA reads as TGCAGCGTTTACAAGAACACTGAAGCTTTCTTT. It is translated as CSVYKNTEAFF.

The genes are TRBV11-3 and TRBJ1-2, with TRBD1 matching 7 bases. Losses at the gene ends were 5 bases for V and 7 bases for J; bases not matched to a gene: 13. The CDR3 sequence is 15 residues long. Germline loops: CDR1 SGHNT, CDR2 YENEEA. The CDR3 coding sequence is TGTGCCAGCAGCCTCAGCGGGACAGTCCACAGTGGCTACACCTTC. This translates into CASSLSGTVHSGYTF.

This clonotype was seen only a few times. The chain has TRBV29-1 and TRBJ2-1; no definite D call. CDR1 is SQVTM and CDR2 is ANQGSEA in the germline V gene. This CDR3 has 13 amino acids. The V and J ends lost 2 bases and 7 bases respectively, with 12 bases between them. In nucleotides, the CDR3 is TGCAGCGTTGAAACCCAAGGGTGGAATGAGCAGTTCTTC. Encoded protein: CSVETQGWNEQFF.

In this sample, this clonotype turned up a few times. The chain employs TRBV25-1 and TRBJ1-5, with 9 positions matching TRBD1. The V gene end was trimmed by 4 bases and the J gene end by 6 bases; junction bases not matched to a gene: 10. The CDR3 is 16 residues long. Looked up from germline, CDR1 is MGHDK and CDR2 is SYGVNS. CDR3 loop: CASSATGTGTRQPQHF. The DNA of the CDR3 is TGTGCCAGCAGTGCGACCGGGACAGGGACCCGTCAGCCCCAGCATTTT.

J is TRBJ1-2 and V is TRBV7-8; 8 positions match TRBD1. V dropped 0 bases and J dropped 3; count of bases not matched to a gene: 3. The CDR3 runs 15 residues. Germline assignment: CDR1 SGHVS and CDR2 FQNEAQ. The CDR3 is CASSLAGQADYGYTF. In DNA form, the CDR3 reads TGTGCCAGCAGCTTAGCGGGACAGGCCGACTATGGCTACACCTTC.

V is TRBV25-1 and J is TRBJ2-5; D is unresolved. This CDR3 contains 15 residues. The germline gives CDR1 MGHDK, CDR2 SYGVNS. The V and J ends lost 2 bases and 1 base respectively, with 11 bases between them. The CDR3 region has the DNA TGTGCCAGCAGTGAACCCAGGAGTAGCCAAGAGACCCAGTACTTC. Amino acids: CASSEPRSSQETQYF. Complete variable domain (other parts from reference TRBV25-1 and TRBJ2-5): EADIYQTPRYLVIGTGKKITLECSQTMGHDKMYWYQQDPGMELHLIHYSYGVNSTEKGDLSSESTVSRIRTEHFPLTLESARPSHTSQYLCASSEPRSSQETQYFGPGTRLLVL.

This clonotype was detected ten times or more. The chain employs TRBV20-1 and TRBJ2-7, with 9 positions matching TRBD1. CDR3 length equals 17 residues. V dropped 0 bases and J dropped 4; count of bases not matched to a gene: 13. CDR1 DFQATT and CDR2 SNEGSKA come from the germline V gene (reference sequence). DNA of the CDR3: TGCAGTGCTAGAGATTGGGGACCGGACAGGGGAAGATACGAGCAGTACTTC. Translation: CSARDWGPDRGRYEQYF.

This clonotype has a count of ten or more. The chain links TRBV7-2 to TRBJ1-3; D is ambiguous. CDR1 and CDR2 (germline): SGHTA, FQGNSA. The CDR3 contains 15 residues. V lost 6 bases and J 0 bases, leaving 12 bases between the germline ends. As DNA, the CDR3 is TGTGCCAGCAGTTCTACACTGATCTCTGGAAACACCATATATTTT. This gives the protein CASSSTLISGNTIYF.

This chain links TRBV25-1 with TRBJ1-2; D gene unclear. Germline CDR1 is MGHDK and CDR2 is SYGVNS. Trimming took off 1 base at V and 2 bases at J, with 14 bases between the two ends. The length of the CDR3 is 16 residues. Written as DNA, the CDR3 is TGTGCCAGCAGTGAATTGGGCGGAGGGCTCAACTATGGCTACACCTTC. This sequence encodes CASSELGGGLNYGYTF.

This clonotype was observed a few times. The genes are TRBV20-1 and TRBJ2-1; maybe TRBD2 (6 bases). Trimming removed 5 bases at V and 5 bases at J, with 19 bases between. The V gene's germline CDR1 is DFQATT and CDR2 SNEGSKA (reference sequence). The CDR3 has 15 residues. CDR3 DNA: TGCAGTGCTCCCCCTCAAGGGGAGGTTGACAATGAGCAGTTCTTC. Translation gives CSAPPQGEVDNEQFF.

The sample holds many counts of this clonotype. The DNA for the CDR3 is TGCAGCGTTGCGGGACAGGGGAGGACCTACGAGCAGTACTTC. Protein: CSVAGQGRTYEQYF. The chain recombines TRBV29-1 with TRBJ2-7; 10 bases map to TRBD1. The CDR3 is made up of 14 amino acids. V gave up 4 bases and J gave up 2 bases; unmatched junction bases: 5. Germline V CDR1 and CDR2: SQVTM, ANQGSEA.

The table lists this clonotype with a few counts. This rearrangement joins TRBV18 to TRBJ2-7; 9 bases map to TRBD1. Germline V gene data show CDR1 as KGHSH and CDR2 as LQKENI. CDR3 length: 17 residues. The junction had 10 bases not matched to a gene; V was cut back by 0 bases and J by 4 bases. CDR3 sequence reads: CASSPPGTGNPLYEQYV. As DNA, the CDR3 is TGTGCCAGCTCACCACCAGGGACAGGGAATCCTCTATACGAGCAGTACGTC.

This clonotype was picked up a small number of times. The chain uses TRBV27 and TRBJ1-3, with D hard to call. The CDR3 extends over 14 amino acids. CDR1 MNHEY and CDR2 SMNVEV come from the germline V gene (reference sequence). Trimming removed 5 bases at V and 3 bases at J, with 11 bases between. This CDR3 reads CASSPGPFGNTIYF. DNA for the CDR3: TGTGCCAGCAGTCCCGGGCCTTTTGGAAACACCATATATTTT.

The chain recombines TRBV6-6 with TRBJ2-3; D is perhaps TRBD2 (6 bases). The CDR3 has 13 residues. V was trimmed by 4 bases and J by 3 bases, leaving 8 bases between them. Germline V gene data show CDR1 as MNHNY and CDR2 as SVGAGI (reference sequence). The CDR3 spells CASSFRETDTQYF. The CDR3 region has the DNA TGTGCCAGCAGTTTCCGGGAGACAGATACGCAGTATTTT.

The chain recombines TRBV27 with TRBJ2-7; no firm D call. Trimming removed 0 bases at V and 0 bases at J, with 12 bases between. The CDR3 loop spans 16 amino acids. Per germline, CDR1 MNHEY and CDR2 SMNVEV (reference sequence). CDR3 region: CASSLSWVSPSYEQYF. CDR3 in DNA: TGTGCCAGCAGTTTATCGTGGGTCTCCCCCTCCTACGAGCAGTACTTC.

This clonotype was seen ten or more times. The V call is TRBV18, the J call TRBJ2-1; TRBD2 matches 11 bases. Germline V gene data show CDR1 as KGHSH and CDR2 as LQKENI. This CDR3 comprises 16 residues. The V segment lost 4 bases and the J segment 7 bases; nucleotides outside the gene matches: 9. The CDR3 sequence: CASSRISGRAGNEQFF. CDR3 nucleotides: TGTGCCAGCTCACGAATTAGCGGGAGGGCCGGGAATGAGCAGTTCTTC.

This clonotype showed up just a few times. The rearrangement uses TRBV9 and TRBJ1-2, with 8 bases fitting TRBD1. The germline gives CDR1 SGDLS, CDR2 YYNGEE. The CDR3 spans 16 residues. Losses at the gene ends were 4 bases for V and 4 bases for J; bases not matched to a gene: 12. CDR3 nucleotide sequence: TGTGCCAGCAGCTGGGGACAGGAGATAGTCGGCTATGGCTACACCTTC. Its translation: CASSWGQEIVGYGYTF.

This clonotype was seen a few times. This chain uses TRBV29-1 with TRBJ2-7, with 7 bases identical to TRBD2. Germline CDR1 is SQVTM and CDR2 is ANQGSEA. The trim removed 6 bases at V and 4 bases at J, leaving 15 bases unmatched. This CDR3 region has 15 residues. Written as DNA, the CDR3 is TGCAGCGTCCGACGCGGAGGCCTAGCGGAATACGAGCAGTACTTC. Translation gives CSVRRGGLAEYEQYF.